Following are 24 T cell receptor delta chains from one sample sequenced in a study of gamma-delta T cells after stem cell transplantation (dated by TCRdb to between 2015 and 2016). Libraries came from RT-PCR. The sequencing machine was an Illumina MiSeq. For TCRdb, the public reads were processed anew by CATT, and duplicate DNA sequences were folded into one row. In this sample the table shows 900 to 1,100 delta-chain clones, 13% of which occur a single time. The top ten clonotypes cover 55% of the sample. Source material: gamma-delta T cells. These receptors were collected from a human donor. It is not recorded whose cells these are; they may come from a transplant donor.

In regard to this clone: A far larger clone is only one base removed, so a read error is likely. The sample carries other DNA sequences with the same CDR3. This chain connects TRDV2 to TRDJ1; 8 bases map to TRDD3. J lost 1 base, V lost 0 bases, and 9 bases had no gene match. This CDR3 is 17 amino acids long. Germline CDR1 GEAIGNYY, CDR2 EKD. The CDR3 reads CACDTVLGAPVTDKLIF. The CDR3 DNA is TGTGCCTGTGACACCGTACTGGGGGCTCCGGTCACCGATAAACTCATCTTT.

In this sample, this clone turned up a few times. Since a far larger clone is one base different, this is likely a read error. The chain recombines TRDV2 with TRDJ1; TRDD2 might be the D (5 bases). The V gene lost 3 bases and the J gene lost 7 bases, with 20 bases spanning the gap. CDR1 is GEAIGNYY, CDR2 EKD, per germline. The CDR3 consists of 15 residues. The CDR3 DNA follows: TGTGCCTGTGACTACCTACGTGGGAGGATGAGTAAACTCATCTTT. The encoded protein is CACDYLRGRMSKLIF.

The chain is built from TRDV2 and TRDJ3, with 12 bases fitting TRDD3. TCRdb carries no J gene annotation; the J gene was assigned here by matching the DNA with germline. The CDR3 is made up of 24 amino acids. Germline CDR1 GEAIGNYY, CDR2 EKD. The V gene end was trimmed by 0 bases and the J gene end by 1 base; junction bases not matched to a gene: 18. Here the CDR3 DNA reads TGTGCCTGTGACACCGGGGGACTGGGGGATACATCACCGAAATCTTCCTGGGACACCCGACAGATGTTTTTC. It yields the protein CACDTGGLGDTSPKSSWDTRQMFF.

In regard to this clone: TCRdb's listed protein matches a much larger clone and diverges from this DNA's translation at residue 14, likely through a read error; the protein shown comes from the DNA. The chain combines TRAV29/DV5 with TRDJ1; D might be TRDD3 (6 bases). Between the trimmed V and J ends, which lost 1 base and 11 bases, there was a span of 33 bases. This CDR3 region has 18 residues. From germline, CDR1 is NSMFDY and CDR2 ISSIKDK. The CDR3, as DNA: TGTGCAGCAAGCCATTTTTCCTCATCCTTTACTGGGTCGGAGGTGCTCATCTTT. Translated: CAASHFSSSFTGSEVLIF.

In DNA form, the CDR3 reads TGTGCCTGTGACTCCGTAAAGGGACGGGGGGATACGCGGGGGTACACCGATAAACTCATCTTT. Its protein product is CACDSVKGRGDTRGYTDKLIF. The V and J genes are TRDV2 and TRDJ1; 10 bases fit TRDD3. TCRdb carries no J gene annotation; the J gene was assigned here by matching the DNA with germline. Per germline, CDR1 GEAIGNYY and CDR2 EKD. This CDR3 has 21 amino acids. V lost 3 bases to trimming and J lost 0 bases; unmatched junction nucleotides: 21.

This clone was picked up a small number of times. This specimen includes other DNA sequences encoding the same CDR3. The CDR3 sequence is CACDRVLGVPQTDKLIF. CDR3 coding DNA: TGTGCCTGTGACCGGGTACTGGGGGTCCCTCAAACCGATAAACTCATCTTT. J is TRDJ1 and V is TRDV2; 8 bases are shared with TRDD3. V was pared by 3 bases and J by 2 bases, with 13 bases of the junction left unmatched. Germline assignment: CDR1 GEAIGNYY and CDR2 EKD. The CDR3 runs 17 residues.

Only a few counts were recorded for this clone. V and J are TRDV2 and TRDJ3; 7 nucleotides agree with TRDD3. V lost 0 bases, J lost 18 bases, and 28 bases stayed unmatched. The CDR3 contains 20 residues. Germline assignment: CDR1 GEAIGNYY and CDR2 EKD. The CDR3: CACDTGPWGLIPCDTRPMFF. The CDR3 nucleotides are TGTGCCTGTGACACCGGTCCCTGGGGGTTGATCCCCTGTGACACCCGCCCGATGTTTTTC.

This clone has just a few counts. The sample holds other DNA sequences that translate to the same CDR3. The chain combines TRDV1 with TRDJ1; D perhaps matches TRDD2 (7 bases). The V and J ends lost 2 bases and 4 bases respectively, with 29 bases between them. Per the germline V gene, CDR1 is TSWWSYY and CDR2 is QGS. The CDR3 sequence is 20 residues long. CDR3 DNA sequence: TGTGCTCTTGGGGAATCCCCGGCCTTCCTCGGATACATAATGGACGATAAACTCATCTTT. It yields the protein CALGESPAFLGYIMDDKLIF.

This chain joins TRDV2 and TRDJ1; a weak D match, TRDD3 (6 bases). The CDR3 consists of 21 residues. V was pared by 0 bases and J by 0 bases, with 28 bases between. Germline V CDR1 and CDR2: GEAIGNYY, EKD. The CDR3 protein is CACDTVSSLGGGRAYTDKLIF. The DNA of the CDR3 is TGTGCCTGTGACACCGTAAGCTCCCTCGGGGGAGGAAGGGCGTACACCGATAAACTCATCTTT.

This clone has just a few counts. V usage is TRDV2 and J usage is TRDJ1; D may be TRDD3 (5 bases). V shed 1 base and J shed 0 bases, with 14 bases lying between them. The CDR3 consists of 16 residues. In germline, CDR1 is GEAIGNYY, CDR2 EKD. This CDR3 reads CACDTLSGAYTDKLIF. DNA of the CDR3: TGTGCCTGTGACACGCTCTCGGGGGCCTACACCGATAAACTCATCTTT.

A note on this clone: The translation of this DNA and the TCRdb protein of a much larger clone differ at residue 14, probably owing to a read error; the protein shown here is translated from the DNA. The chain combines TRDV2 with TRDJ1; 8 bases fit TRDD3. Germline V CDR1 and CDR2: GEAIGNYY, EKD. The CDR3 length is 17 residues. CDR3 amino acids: CACDTVLGAPVTDNLIF. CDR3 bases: TGTGCCTGTGACACCGTACTGGGGGCCCCGGTCACCGATAACCTCATCTTT.

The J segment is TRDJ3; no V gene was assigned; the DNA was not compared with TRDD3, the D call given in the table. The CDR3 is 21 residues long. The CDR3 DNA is TGTGCCTGTGACACCGGTCGCACTGGGGTATCTCGCTCCTGTGACACCCGACAGATGTTTTTC. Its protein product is CACDTGRTGVSRSCDTRQMFF.

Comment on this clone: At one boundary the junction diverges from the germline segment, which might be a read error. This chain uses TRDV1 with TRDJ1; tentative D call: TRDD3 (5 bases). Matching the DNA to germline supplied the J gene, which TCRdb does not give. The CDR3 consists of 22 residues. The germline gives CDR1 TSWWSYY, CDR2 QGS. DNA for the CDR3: TGTGCTATTGGGGAAGGCTACATCGGGAGACGAGGCCGGTACGGCAACACCGATAAACTCATCTTT. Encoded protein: CAIGEGYIGRRGRYGNTDKLIF.

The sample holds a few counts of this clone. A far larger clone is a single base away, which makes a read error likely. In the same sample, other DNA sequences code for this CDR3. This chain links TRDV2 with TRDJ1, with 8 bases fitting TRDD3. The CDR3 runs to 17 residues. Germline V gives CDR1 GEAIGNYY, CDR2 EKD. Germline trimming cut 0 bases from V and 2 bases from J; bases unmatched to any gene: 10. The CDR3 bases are TGTGCCTGTGACACCGTACTGGGGGCCCCGGTTACCGATAAACTCATCTTT. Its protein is CACDTVLGAPVTDKLIF.

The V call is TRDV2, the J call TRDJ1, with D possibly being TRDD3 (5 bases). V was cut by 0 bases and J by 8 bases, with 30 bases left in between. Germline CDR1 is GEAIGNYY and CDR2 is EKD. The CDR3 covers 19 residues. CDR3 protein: CACDTVSVEPRDFMVKLIF. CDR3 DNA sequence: TGTGCCTGTGACACCGTTTCCGTCGAACCCCGGGATTTTATGGTCAAACTCATCTTT.

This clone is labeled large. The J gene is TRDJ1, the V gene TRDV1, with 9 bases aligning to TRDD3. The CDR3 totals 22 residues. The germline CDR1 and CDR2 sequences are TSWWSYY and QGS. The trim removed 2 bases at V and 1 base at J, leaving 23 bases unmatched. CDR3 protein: CALGELGGSPRGWGYGTDKLIF. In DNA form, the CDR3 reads TGTGCTCTTGGGGAATTGGGGGGCTCACCACGGGGCTGGGGATACGGCACCGATAAACTCATCTTT.

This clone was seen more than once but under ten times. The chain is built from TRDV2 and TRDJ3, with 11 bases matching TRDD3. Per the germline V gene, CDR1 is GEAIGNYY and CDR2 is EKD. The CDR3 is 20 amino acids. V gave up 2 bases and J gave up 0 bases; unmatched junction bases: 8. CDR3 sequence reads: CACDSIGGYGSSWDTRQMFF. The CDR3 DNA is TGTGCCTGTGACAGTATTGGGGGATACGGGAGCTCCTGGGACACCCGACAGATGTTTTTC.

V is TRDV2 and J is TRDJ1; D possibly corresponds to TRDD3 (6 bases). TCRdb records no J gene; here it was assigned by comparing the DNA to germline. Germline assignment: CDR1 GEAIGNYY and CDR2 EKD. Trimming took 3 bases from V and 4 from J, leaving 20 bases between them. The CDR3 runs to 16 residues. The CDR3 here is CACDAVGVDTVDKLIF. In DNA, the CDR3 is TGTGCCTGTGACGCCGTGGGGGTCGATACGGTCGATAAACTCATCTTT.

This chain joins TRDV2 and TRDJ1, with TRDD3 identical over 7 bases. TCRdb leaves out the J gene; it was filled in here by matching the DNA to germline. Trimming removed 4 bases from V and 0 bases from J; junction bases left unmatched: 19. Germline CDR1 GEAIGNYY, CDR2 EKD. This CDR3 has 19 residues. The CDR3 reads CACDTISTGVYADTDKLIF. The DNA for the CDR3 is TGTGCCTGTGATACCATTAGTACTGGGGTATACGCCGACACCGATAAACTCATCTTT.

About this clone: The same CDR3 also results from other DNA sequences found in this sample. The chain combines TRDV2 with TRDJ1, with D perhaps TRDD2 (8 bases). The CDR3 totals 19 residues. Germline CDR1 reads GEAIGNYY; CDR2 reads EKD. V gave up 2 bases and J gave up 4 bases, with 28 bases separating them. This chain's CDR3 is CACDRLPTEGLGANDKLIF. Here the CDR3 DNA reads TGTGCCTGTGACAGACTTCCTACGGAGGGGCTGGGGGCCAACGATAAACTCATCTTT.

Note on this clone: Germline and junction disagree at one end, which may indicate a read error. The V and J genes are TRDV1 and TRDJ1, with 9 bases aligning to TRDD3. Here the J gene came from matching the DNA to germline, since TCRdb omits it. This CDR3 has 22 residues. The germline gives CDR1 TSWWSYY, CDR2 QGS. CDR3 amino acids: CAIGELGGSTRGWGYGTDKLIF. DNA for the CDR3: TGTGCTATTGGGGAATTGGGGGGCTCAACACGGGGCTGGGGATACGGCACCGATAAACTCATCTTT.

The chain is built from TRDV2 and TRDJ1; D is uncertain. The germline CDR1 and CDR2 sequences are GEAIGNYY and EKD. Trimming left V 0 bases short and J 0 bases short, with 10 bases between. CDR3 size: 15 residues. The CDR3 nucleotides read TGTGCCTGTGACACCCTCGGGGCGTACACCGATAAACTCATCTTT. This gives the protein CACDTLGAYTDKLIF.

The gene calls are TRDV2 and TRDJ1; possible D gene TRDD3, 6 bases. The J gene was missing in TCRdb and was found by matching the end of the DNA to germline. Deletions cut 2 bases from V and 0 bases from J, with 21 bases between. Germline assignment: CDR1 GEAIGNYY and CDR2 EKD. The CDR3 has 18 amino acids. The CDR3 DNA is TGTGCCTGTGACATCAGACGGGGGGAGACCCCGTACACCGATAAACTCATCTTT. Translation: CACDIRRGETPYTDKLIF.

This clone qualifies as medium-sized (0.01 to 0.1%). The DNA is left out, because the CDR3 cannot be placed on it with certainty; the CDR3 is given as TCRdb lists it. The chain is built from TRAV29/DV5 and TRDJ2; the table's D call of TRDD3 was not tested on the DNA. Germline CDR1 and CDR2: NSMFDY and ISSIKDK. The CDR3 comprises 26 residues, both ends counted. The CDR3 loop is CSVLLCSKRDLPAIYWGITLTAQLFF.